This section outlines one TCR beta chain sequence together with its context. The V end was cut by 10 bases, the J end by 3 bases, with 12 bases between. Germline assignment: CDR1 MNHEY and CDR2 SVGAGI. This CDR3 comprises 13 residues. This sample is drawn from a study of blood T cell repertoires in COVID-19. Study overall: From the United States, Italy and Spain came samples of acute and convalescent COVID-19. Sample material is recorded as cDNA or gDNA derived from T cells, B-cell-depleted T cells, or PBMCs.

How the authors handled the data: Quantification of nucleated cells was approximated via reference gene primer amplification. Profiled with immunoSEQ multiplex PCR; TCRdb holds only in-frame clones, not every one. V and J calls and clone size are those listed in that table; D and trimming were worked out from the DNA. This repertoire shows approximately 260,000 clones, over 70% found once; its top ten account for about 10%. This clonotype originated in a woman aged 70-85 years with COVID-19, enrolled during active disease. The chain combines TRBV6-5 with TRBJ2-2; D is unclear. Sequencing was performed on peripheral blood. The CDR3 region is CATLPRYTGELFF. In DNA form, the CDR3 reads TGTGCCACCCTCCCTAGATACACCGGGGAGCTGTTTTTT.